This TCR beta chain is drawn from a study of blood T cell repertoires in COVID-19. The CDR3 extends over 16 amino acids. With 0 bases clipped from V and 7 bases from J, the junction kept 4 bases outside the gene matches. Germline V lookup: CDR1 SGHTS, CDR2 YDEGEE. Produced via immunoSEQ multiplex PCR; TCRdb's table is partial and in-frame only. The data contain roughly 350,000 clones, about 90% of them singletons. Source material: peripheral blood. This TCR derives from a woman in her sixties or seventies with COVID-19, enrolled during active disease. This sequence joins TRBV5-8 and TRBJ2-1; 13 bases line up with TRBD2. The CDR3: CASSLAELAGGNEQFF. The CDR3 DNA reads TGTGCCAGCAGCTTGGCCGAACTAGCGGGGGGGAATGAGCAGTTCTTC.